This T cell receptor beta chain was captured by sequencing in a study of cytomegalovirus exposure and HLA in healthy donors. Here immunoSEQ multiplex PCR was the method, and the copy in TCRdb shows in-frame clones only, minus some. Of roughly 260,000 clones listed, about 87% are singletons. As to this clone: Its antigen remains unidentified.

Study conclusions and caveats: The investigators catalogued about 170 TCR beta chains as cytomegalovirus-associated.

Donors were drawn from the roughly 130-subject validation cohort, separate from the 666-subject first cohort. The CDR3 covers 14 residues. V lost 6 bases, J lost 6 bases, and 10 bases stayed unmatched. The germline gives CDR1 MDHEN, CDR2 SYDVKM. The receptor was derived from a young man in good health and CMV-seronegative. Sequencing input: PBMCs. This chain uses TRBV28 with TRBJ1-1; 7 nucleotides agree with TRBD1. The CDR3 region is CASSPGGGSPEAFF. The CDR3 DNA reads as TGTGCCAGCAGCCCCGGAGGGGGCAGCCCTGAAGCTTTCTTT.